One sample yielded the 27 T cell receptor beta chains listed below, sequenced in a study of technical replicates of blood from a handful of donors. The method was immunoSEQ multiplex PCR; TCRdb's version includes in-frame clones alone and lacks a portion of them. This sample yields about 56,000 clones, of which just under 95% are seen a single time; about 3.9% belongs to the top ten. Specimen: PBMCs. The receptors derive from a human donor in good health. Some clones in this sample may be carry-over from other donors' samples.

This sequence joins TRBV6-1 and TRBJ1-2, with unresolved D. Between the trimmed V and J ends, which lost 2 bases and 2 bases, there was a span of 9 bases. Germline V gene lookup returns CDR1 MNHNS and CDR2 SASEGT. The CDR3 consists of 14 residues. The CDR3 here is CASSETTLNYGYTF. For the CDR3, the DNA is TGTGCCAGCAGTGAAACGACACTGAACTATGGCTACACCTTC.

The CDR3 reads CASKRSGISYNEQFF. The CDR3 DNA is TGTGCCAGCAAGCGTAGCGGGATCTCCTACAATGAGCAGTTCTTC. The rearrangement joins TRBV2 to TRBJ2-1; 8 nucleotides align to TRBD2. The CDR3 runs 15 residues. Looked up from germline, CDR1 is SNHLY and CDR2 is FYNNEI. Unmatched junction bases numbered 5, after V lost 7 bases and J lost 0 bases. The full variable domain, its missing parts supplied by reference TRBV2 and TRBJ2-1, is EPEVTQTPSHQVTQMGQEVILRCVPISNHLYFYWYRQILGQKVEFLVSFYNNEISEKSEIFDDQFSVERPDGSNFTLKIRSTKLEDSAMYFCASKRSGISYNEQFFGPGTRLTVL.

V usage is TRBV10-3 and J usage is TRBJ2-1; the match to TRBD1 covers 7 bases. V lost 7 bases and J lost 3; bases outside the gene matches: 9. The germline CDR1 and CDR2 sequences are ENHRY and SYGVKD. The CDR3 has 15 amino acids. The DNA of the CDR3 is TGTGCCATCACCCCCGACAGGGAAATCTACAATGAGCAGTTCTTC. It specifies CAITPDREIYNEQFF.

The chain has TRBV4-3 and TRBJ2-2; 7 bases match TRBD1. Trimming removed 0 bases from V and 6 bases from J; junction bases left unmatched: 7. The V gene's germline CDR1 is LGHNA and CDR2 YSLEER. CDR3 size: 16 residues. CDR3 region: CASSQDPRGQAGELFF. The CDR3 DNA reads TGCGCCAGCAGCCAAGATCCGAGGGGGCAGGCCGGGGAGCTGTTTTTT.

This clone was picked up one time. The chain couples TRBV7-6 to TRBJ1-1; no firm D call. There are 13 residues in the CDR3. Germline CDR1 and CDR2: SGHVS and FNYEAQ. V was shortened by 4 bases and J by 5 bases, with 11 bases between the two germline ends. Written as DNA, the CDR3 is TGTGCCAGCAGCTCCGGCGGGTGGACTGAAGCTTTCTTT. This gives the protein CASSSGGWTEAFF.

The chain recombines TRBV5-1 with TRBJ2-2; D is unclear. Deletions cut 0 bases from V and 6 bases from J, with 9 bases between. Germline V gives CDR1 SGHRS, CDR2 YFSETQ. There are 14 residues in the CDR3. The CDR3 here is CASSLEEVSGELFF. The CDR3 DNA follows: TGCGCCAGCAGCTTGGAAGAGGTATCCGGGGAGCTGTTTTTT.

This clone appeared a single time. The genes are TRBV5-4 and TRBJ2-2; 8 bases fit TRBD2. The junction had 3 bases not matched to a gene; V was cut back by 3 bases and J by 2 bases. The CDR3 has 15 residues. Germline CDR1 reads SGHNT; CDR2 reads YYREEE (reference sequence). The CDR3, as DNA: TGTGCCAGCAGCTCCTTAGCGGGAAACACCGGGGAGCTGTTTTTT. This gives the protein CASSSLAGNTGELFF.

The rearrangement links TRBV5-1 to TRBJ1-4, with no clear D. The ends were cut back, 5 bases at V and 0 bases at J, with 8 bases in the middle. The CDR3 has 14 residues. The germline gives CDR1 SGHRS, CDR2 YFSETQ. The CDR3 nucleotides are TGCGCCAGCAGAGTCCAGACAACTAATGAAAAACTGTTTTTT. It encodes CASRVQTTNEKLFF.

V gene TRBV6-5 combines with J gene TRBJ1-1, with TRBD1 as a possible D gene (5 bases). Deletions cut 10 bases from V and 0 bases from J, with 18 bases between. The CDR3 sequence is 15 residues long. Germline CDR1 is MNHEY and CDR2 is SVGAGI. CDR3 nucleotides: TGTGCCATCCGTACCAGGGCAGGGATGAACACTGAAGCTTTCTTT. It codes for CAIRTRAGMNTEAFF.

The chain is built from TRBV7-3 and TRBJ2-1; TRBD1 might be the D (5 bases). The CDR3 is made up of 16 amino acids. V lost 5 bases and J 5 bases, leaving 19 bases between the germline ends. Germline V gene lookup returns CDR1 SGHTA and CDR2 FQGTGA. CDR3: CASSPGQGYPHNEQFF. DNA of the CDR3: TGTGCCAGCAGCCCAGGCCAGGGATACCCCCACAATGAGCAGTTCTTC.

CDR3 amino acids: CASSSSGGSSYNEQFF. CDR3 DNA: TGCGCCAGCAGCTCCTCCGGCGGGAGCTCCTACAATGAGCAGTTCTTC. The rearrangement joins TRBV5-1 to TRBJ2-1; 7 nucleotides align to TRBD2. Germline assignment: CDR1 SGHRS and CDR2 YFSETQ. Trimming cost V 3 bases and J 0 bases; bases outside gene matches: 6. CDR3 length equals 16 residues.

The V call is TRBV6-4, the J call TRBJ2-1; TRBD1 is a possible D gene (7 bases). Germline CDR1 and CDR2: MRHNA and SNTAGT. The V end lost 5 bases, the J end lost 10 bases, and 18 bases lay between the germline ends. There are 14 residues in the CDR3. CDR3 in DNA: TGTGCCAGCAGTAGCACAGGGGAGGTCAGGGAGCAGTTCTTC. It specifies CASSSTGEVREQFF.

This clone was counted between two and nine times. J is TRBJ2-7 and V is TRBV10-3; 7 nucleotides line up with TRBD1. The CDR3 length is 16 residues. V was pared by 0 bases and J by 3 bases, with 8 bases of the junction left unmatched. The germline gives CDR1 ENHRY, CDR2 SYGVKD. The CDR3 nucleotides read TGTGCCATCAGTGAGTCTTGGGACAGTCAACTCTACGAGCAGTACTTC. It codes for CAISESWDSQLYEQYF.

The rearrangement joins TRBV7-3 to TRBJ2-5; tentative D call: TRBD2 (7 bases). Germline CDR1 SGHTA, CDR2 FQGTGA. The CDR3 spans 16 residues. The V end was cut by 1 base, the J end by 5 bases, with 17 bases between. The CDR3 sequence: CASSLMAGALGETQYF. The CDR3 DNA follows: TGTGCCAGCAGCTTAATGGCGGGGGCTCTCGGGGAGACCCAGTACTTC.

The chain has TRBV9 and TRBJ2-2; the match to TRBD1 covers 12 bases. Per germline, CDR1 SGDLS and CDR2 YYNGEE. The J segment lost 5 bases and the V segment lost 1 base, leaving 6 bases of the junction unmatched. There are 17 residues in the CDR3. CDR3 protein: CASSVWGTGGPTGELFF. Here the CDR3 DNA reads TGTGCCAGCAGCGTATGGGGGACAGGGGGCCCAACCGGGGAGCTGTTTTTT. The whole variable domain, filled in from reference TRBV9 and TRBJ2-2, reads DSGVTQTPKHLITATGQRVTLRCSPRSGDLSVYWYQQSLDQGLQFLIQYYNGEERAKGNILERFSAQQFPDLHSELNLSSLELGDSALYFCASSVWGTGGPTGELFFGEGSRLTVL.

The chain employs TRBV5-4 and TRBJ1-4, with D possibly TRBD1 on 5 matching bases. Trimming took off 1 base at V and 0 bases at J, with 10 bases between the two ends. This CDR3 has 16 residues. Germline CDR1 reads SGHNT; CDR2 reads YYREEE (reference sequence). The CDR3 DNA reads TGTGCCAGCAGCTTGCAGGGTAAAGCAACTAATGAAAAACTGTTTTTT. This translates into CASSLQGKATNEKLFF.

The chain has TRBV6-5 and TRBJ1-2; 7 positions match TRBD1. Germline CDR1 and CDR2: MNHEY and SVGAGI. V shed 7 bases, J shed 6 bases, and the junction held 11 bases outside the gene matches. The CDR3 spans 14 residues. The CDR3 reads CASKDRSLWDGYTF. In DNA form, the CDR3 reads TGTGCCAGCAAGGACAGGAGCCTATGGGATGGCTACACCTTC.

The chain couples TRBV11-2 to TRBJ2-3; 8 bases fit TRBD2. Germline values: CDR1 SGHAT, CDR2 FQNNGV. CDR3 length: 16 amino acids. Trimming removed 5 bases from V and 1 base from J; junction bases left unmatched: 8. The CDR3 DNA reads as TGTGCCAGCAGCCCCCCCCGGCGGGAGGGCACAGATACGCAGTATTTT. This gives the protein CASSPPRREGTDTQYF.

The gene calls are TRBV6-5 and TRBJ2-3; tentative D call: TRBD2 (7 bases). The CDR3 covers 14 residues. Trimming stripped 2 bases from V and 7 bases from J, with 13 bases between. Germline V gene lookup returns CDR1 MNHEY and CDR2 SVGAGI. CDR3 nucleotides: TGTGCCAGCAGTTACATTGGCGGGGGCAATACGCAGTATTTT. As protein: CASSYIGGGNTQYF.

The chain couples TRBV28 to TRBJ1-1, with a tentative D call TRBD1 (5 bases). Trimming removed 6 bases from V and 7 bases from J, with 15 bases in between. CDR1 is MDHEN and CDR2 is SYDVKM in the germline V gene. The CDR3 runs to 13 residues. The CDR3 coding sequence is TGTGCCAGCAGCTCTTCGGGGACTATTGAAGCTTTCTTT. Translated, it gives CASSSSGTIEAFF.

This chain links TRBV4-2 with TRBJ2-1, with 10 nucleotides matching TRBD1. The CDR3 runs to 18 residues. Germline V gene data show CDR1 as LGHNA and CDR2 as YNFKEQ. V gave up 3 bases and J gave up 7 bases; unmatched junction bases: 15. The CDR3 nucleotides are TGTGCCAGCAGCCACGGTGCCTTGGGGGGACAGGGGTTGAATGAGCAGTTCTTC. Translated: CASSHGALGGQGLNEQFF.

The chain couples TRBV7-9 to TRBJ1-2, with a possible D match to TRBD1 (6 bases). The V end was cut by 1 base, the J end by 6 bases, with 9 bases between. From germline, CDR1 is SEHNR and CDR2 FQNEAQ (reference sequence). The CDR3 is made up of 13 amino acids. The CDR3 region is CASSLVQGDGYTF. CDR3 nucleotides: TGTGCCAGCAGCTTAGTACAGGGAGATGGCTACACCTTC.

The gene calls are TRBV5-1 and TRBJ2-1; TRBD2 aligns across 12 bases. The CDR3 length is 17 residues. J gave up 1 base and V 4 bases, and 6 bases lay outside the gene matches. The V gene's germline CDR1 is SGHRS and CDR2 YFSETQ. The CDR3: CASSPTSGGSSYNEQFF. CDR3 coding DNA: TGCGCCAGCAGCCCGACTAGCGGGGGCTCTTCCTACAATGAGCAGTTCTTC.

The chain links TRBV25-1 to TRBJ1-2, with a weak D call TRBD1 (6 bases). The CDR3 is made up of 14 amino acids. V gave up 3 bases and J gave up 7 bases, with 15 bases separating them. Germline CDR1 reads MGHDK; CDR2 reads SYGVNS. CDR3 coding DNA: TGTGCCAGCAGTGACCTCCGGGGGGGGCTTGGCTACACCTTC. It encodes CASSDLRGGLGYTF.

The V and J genes are TRBV5-4 and TRBJ2-7; D is unresolved. CDR1 is SGHNT and CDR2 is YYREEE in the germline V gene (reference sequence). The CDR3 loop spans 14 amino acids. The V gene lost 1 base and the J gene lost 3 bases, with 11 bases spanning the gap. CDR3 sequence: CASSLMASNYEQYF. CDR3 sequence (DNA): TGTGCCAGCAGCTTGATGGCAAGTAACTACGAGCAGTACTTC.

The chain couples TRBV12-5 to TRBJ2-7, with D perhaps TRBD1 (6 bases). The CDR3 runs to 13 residues. V was shortened by 8 bases and J by 2 bases, with 13 bases between the two germline ends. The germline CDR1 and CDR2 sequences are LGHNT and FRNRAP. The CDR3 region is CASSYRDPYEQYF. The CDR3 nucleotides are TGTGCTAGTTCCTACAGGGATCCCTACGAGCAGTACTTC.

This clone appeared a few times. The V gene is TRBV2, the J gene TRBJ1-2, with 8 bases identical to TRBD1. CDR3 length: 12 residues. V shed 5 bases and J 8 bases; nucleotides not matched to a gene: 4. Per germline, CDR1 SNHLY and CDR2 FYNNEI. The CDR3 DNA is TGTGCCAGCAGTCGGACAGGGCGCGGCTACACCTTC. It specifies CASSRTGRGYTF.